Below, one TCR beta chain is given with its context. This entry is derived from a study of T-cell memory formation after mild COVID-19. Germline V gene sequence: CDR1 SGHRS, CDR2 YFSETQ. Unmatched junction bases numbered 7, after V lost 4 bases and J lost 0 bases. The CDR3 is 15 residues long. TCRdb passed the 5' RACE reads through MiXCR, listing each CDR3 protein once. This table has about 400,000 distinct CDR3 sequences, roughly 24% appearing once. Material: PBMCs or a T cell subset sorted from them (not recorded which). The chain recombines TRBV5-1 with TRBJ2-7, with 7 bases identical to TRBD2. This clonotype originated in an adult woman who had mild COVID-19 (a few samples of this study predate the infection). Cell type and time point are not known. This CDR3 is CASSESGVTSYEQYF. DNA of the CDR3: TGCGCCAGCAGCGAAAGCGGGGTAACCTCCTACGAGCAGTACTTC.